Sequencing of this T cell receptor (beta chain) was carried out in a study of blood T cell repertoires in COVID-19. As for the study in general: Samples taken during acute and convalescent COVID-19 were collected in the United States, Italy and Spain. Sources were T cells, B-cell-depleted T cells, or PBMCs; the material itself was cDNA or gDNA.

Study processing details: Amplifying reference gene primers gave estimates of nucleated cell counts. Using immunoSEQ multiplex PCR, the repertoire was profiled, and TCRdb retains in-frame clones only, with some absent. The V and J calls and the clone size are those of that table, but D and trimming were determined from the DNA. The data show about 120,000 clones, around nine tenths seen once. CDR3 length equals 13 residues. Germline values: CDR1 GTSNPN, CDR2 SVGIG (reference sequence). V lost 6 bases to trimming and J lost 0 bases; unmatched junction nucleotides: 4. This clone was detected once. The specimen sequenced was peripheral blood. The chain links TRBV30 to TRBJ1-2, with TRBD1 matching over 7 bases. This TCR came from a woman between 50 and 59 years old with acute or convalescent COVID-19. The CDR3 DNA reads TGTGCCTGTTCAGGGGGGACTAACTATGGCTACACCTTC. Translating it yields CACSGGTNYGYTF.